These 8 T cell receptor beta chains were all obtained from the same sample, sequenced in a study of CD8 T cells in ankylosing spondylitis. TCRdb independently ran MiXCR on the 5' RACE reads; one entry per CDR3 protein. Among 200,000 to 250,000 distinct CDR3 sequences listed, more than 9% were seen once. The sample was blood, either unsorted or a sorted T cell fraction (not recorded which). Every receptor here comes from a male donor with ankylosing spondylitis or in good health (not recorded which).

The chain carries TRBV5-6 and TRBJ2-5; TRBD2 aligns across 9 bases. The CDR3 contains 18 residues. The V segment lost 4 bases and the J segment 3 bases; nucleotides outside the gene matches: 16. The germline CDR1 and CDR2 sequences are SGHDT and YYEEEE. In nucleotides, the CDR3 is TGTGCCAGCAGCACCTCTAGCGGGGATAGCTTTTGGGAAGAGACCCAGTACTTC. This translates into CASSTSSGDSFWEETQYF.

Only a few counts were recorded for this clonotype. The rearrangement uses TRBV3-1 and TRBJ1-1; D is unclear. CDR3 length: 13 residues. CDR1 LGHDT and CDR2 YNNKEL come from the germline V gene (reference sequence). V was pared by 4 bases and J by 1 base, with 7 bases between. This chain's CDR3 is CASSPPRNTEAFF. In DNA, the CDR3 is TGTGCCAGCAGCCCCCCGCGGAACACTGAAGCTTTCTTT.

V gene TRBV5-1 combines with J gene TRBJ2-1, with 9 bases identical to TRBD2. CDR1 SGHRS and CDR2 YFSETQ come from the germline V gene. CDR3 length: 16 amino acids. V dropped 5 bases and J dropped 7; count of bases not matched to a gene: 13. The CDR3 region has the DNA TGCGCCAGCAGGGTCAGTGGCGGGGGGGCTTTAAATGAGCAGTTCTTC. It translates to CASRVSGGGALNEQFF.

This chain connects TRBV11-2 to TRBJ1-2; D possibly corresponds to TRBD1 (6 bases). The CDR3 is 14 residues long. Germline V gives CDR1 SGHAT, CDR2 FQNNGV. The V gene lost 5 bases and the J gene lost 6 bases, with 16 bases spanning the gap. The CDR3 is CASSVRGPVDGYTF. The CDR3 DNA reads TGTGCCAGCAGCGTTCGGGGGCCCGTGGATGGCTACACCTTC.

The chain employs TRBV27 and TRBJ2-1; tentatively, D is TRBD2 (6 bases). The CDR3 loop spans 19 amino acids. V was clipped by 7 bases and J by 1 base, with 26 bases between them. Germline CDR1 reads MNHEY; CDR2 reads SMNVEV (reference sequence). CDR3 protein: CASTPSVVRGAGSYNEQFF. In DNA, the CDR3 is TGTGCCAGCACTCCCTCTGTAGTCCGAGGGGCGGGGTCCTACAATGAGCAGTTCTTC.

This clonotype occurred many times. Written as DNA, the CDR3 is TGTGCCAGCAGTTACTCGGATGCTTCTGGGGCCAACGTCCTGACTTTC. It codes for CASSYSDASGANVLTF. This chain connects TRBV6-5 to TRBJ2-6, with D hard to call. Germline V gene lookup returns CDR1 MNHEY and CDR2 SVGAGI. V was cut by 0 bases and J by 1 base, with 7 bases left in between. This CDR3 is 16 amino acids long.

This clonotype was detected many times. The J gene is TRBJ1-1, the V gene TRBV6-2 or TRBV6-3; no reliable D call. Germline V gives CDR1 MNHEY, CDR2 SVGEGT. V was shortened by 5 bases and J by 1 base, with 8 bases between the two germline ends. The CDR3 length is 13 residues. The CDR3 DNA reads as TGTGCCAGCAGTCGAGAGCGGAACACTGAAGCTTTCTTT. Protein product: CASSRERNTEAFF.

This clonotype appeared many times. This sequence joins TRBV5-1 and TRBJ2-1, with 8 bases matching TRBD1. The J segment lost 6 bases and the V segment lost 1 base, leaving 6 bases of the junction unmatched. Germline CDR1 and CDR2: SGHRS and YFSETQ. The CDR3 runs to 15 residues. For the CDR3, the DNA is TGCGCCAGCAGCTTGTACCAGGGGGCGGGCAATGAGCAGTTCTTC. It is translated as CASSLYQGAGNEQFF.